This is a list of T cell receptor beta chains from one sample in a study of cytomegalovirus exposure and HLA in healthy donors. Measured with immunoSEQ multiplex PCR; TCRdb has only the in-frame clones, and not every one. The sample records over 75,000 clones, around 86% being singletons. Material: PBMCs. These receptors originate from a man aged 25 to 45 in good health and CMV-seropositive. Each CDR3 is given with its conserved first and last residue. The order of the fields is D gene, CDR3 length, J gene, V gene, clone size, CDR3 DNA, CDR3 protein. D genes are given only for firm matches. Expanded clones get a size class; other rows say once, few or many, or leave the size out.

D gene: -; CDR3 length: 14; J gene: TRBJ2-1; V gene: TRBV21-1; clone size: -; CDR3 DNA: TGTGCCAGCAGCAAAGGGACTAGCGACAATGAGCAGTTCTTC; CDR3 protein: CASSKGTSDNEQFF
D gene: -; CDR3 length: 14; J gene: TRBJ2-7; V gene: TRBV10-1; clone size: -; CDR3 DNA: TGCGTCAGCAGCTCCATGCGGGGCGACTACGAGCAGTACTTC; CDR3 protein: CVSSSMRGDYEQYF
D gene: -; CDR3 length: 10; J gene: TRBJ2-1; V gene: TRBV18; clone size: -; CDR3 DNA: TGTGCCAGCTCCGGTCCTGAGCAGTTCTTC; CDR3 protein: CASSGPEQFF
D gene: TRBD1; CDR3 length: 12; J gene: TRBJ1-2; V gene: TRBV6-5; clone size: few; CDR3 DNA: TGTGCCAGCAGTACGGGACAGAGAGGCTACACCTTC; CDR3 protein: CASSTGQRGYTF
D gene: TRBD2; CDR3 length: 17; J gene: TRBJ2-1; V gene: TRBV10-3; clone size: once; CDR3 DNA: TGTGCCATCAGTGATCCGGGACTAGCGGGAGTAACCAATGAGCAGTTCTTC; CDR3 protein: CAISDPGLAGVTNEQFF
D gene: -; CDR3 length: 15; J gene: TRBJ1-5; V gene: TRBV28; clone size: -; CDR3 DNA: TGTGCCAGCACCCAAGGGGGAGGGGGCAATCAGCCCCAGCATTTT; CDR3 protein: CASTQGGGGNQPQHF
D gene: -; CDR3 length: 16; J gene: TRBJ1-5; V gene: TRBV2; clone size: -; CDR3 DNA: TGTGCCAGCAGTGCAGTAGGGGTTTTAAGCAATCAGCCCCAGCATTTT; CDR3 protein: CASSAVGVLSNQPQHF
D gene: -; CDR3 length: 13; J gene: TRBJ2-3; V gene: TRBV29-1; clone size: once; CDR3 DNA: TGCAGCGTTGAATGGCGGGTCGGAGATACGCAGTATTTT; CDR3 protein: CSVEWRVGDTQYF
D gene: -; CDR3 length: 14; J gene: TRBJ2-1; V gene: TRBV7-6; clone size: -; CDR3 DNA: TGTGCCAGCAGCTTAGGGGCGACAGTCAATGAGCAGTTCTTC; CDR3 protein: CASSLGATVNEQFF
D gene: TRBD2; CDR3 length: 15; J gene: TRBJ2-3; V gene: TRBV7-8; clone size: -; CDR3 DNA: TGTGCCAGCAACGAGGGGACTATCACCACAGATACGCAGTATTTT; CDR3 protein: CASNEGTITTDTQYF
D gene: TRBD2; CDR3 length: 17; J gene: TRBJ2-7; V gene: TRBV5-1; clone size: -; CDR3 DNA: TGCGCCAGCAGCCCGGGACTAGCGGGAGGGAGCTCCTACGAGCAGTACTTC; CDR3 protein: CASSPGLAGGSSYEQYF
D gene: TRBD1; CDR3 length: 17; J gene: TRBJ1-2; V gene: TRBV28; clone size: -; CDR3 DNA: TGTGCCAGCAGATCCCCTGCCTCGACAGGGGGCGCGGGTGGCTACACCTTC; CDR3 protein: CASRSPASTGGAGGYTF
D gene: TRBD2; CDR3 length: 17; J gene: TRBJ2-1; V gene: TRBV5-1; clone size: -; CDR3 DNA: TGCGCCAGCAGCCTGGGGGGGGCGGGAGGTCCCTACAATGAGCAGTTCTTC; CDR3 protein: CASSLGGAGGPYNEQFF
D gene: TRBD1; CDR3 length: 19; J gene: TRBJ2-7; V gene: TRBV15; clone size: -; CDR3 DNA: TGTGCCACCAGTACCGCCGGGACAGGGTCGGGACTGCCCCCCTACGAGCAGTACTTC; CDR3 protein: CATSTAGTGSGLPPYEQYF
D gene: TRBD1; CDR3 length: 16; J gene: TRBJ2-7; V gene: TRBV7-8; clone size: -; CDR3 DNA: TGTGCCAGCAGCACCCCCCGGGACAGGGGAACCTACGAGCAGTACTTC; CDR3 protein: CASSTPRDRGTYEQYF
D gene: TRBD2; CDR3 length: 15; J gene: TRBJ2-7; V gene: TRBV28; clone size: -; CDR3 DNA: TGTGCCAGCAGTCCAAGCGGGAGTGAAACCTACGAGCAGTACTTC; CDR3 protein: CASSPSGSETYEQYF
D gene: -; CDR3 length: 13; J gene: TRBJ2-1; V gene: TRBV11-2; clone size: -; CDR3 DNA: TGTGCCAGCAGCTTAGGCCAGAACAATGAGCAGTTCTTC; CDR3 protein: CASSLGQNNEQFF
D gene: -; CDR3 length: 14; J gene: TRBJ1-5; V gene: TRBV10-2; clone size: -; CDR3 DNA: TGCGCCAGCAACCCGTCAGGGGCGAATCAGCCCCAGCATTTT; CDR3 protein: CASNPSGANQPQHF
D gene: -; CDR3 length: 15; J gene: TRBJ2-7; V gene: TRBV11-2; clone size: -; CDR3 DNA: TGTGCCAGCAGCTCTCCGGTCAGGGGCACCTACGAGCAGTACTTC; CDR3 protein: CASSSPVRGTYEQYF
D gene: -; CDR3 length: 15; J gene: TRBJ1-2; V gene: TRBV18; clone size: -; CDR3 DNA: TGTGCCAGCTCACCTGATTTAGGGGTCCCATATGGCTACACCTTC; CDR3 protein: CASSPDLGVPYGYTF
D gene: TRBD1; CDR3 length: 14; J gene: TRBJ2-7; V gene: TRBV5-6; clone size: -; CDR3 DNA: TGTGCCAGCAGTCCGGACAGGCGACCTACGATTGTGTACTTC; CDR3 protein: CASSPDRRPTIVYF
D gene: -; CDR3 length: 15; J gene: TRBJ2-3; V gene: TRBV7-9; clone size: -; CDR3 DNA: TGTGCCAGCAGCGTCTCAGGAATTTTTAGGGATACGCAGTATTTT; CDR3 protein: CASSVSGIFRDTQYF
D gene: TRBD1; CDR3 length: 16; J gene: TRBJ1-1; V gene: TRBV7-6; clone size: -; CDR3 DNA: TGTGCCAGCAGCTTAGCGCCTAGGACAGGGGGCACTGAAGCTTTCTTT; CDR3 protein: CASSLAPRTGGTEAFF
D gene: TRBD1; CDR3 length: 12; J gene: TRBJ2-7; V gene: TRBV30; clone size: -; CDR3 DNA: TGTGCCTGGGGGACAGGTCAATACGAGCAGTACTTC; CDR3 protein: CAWGTGQYEQYF
D gene: TRBD1; CDR3 length: 15; J gene: TRBJ2-2; V gene: TRBV5-1; clone size: -; CDR3 DNA: TGCGCCAGCAGCTTGGCCACAGGGGACGCCGGGGAGCTGTTTTTT; CDR3 protein: CASSLATGDAGELFF
D gene: -; CDR3 length: 16; J gene: TRBJ1-5; V gene: TRBV4-1; clone size: -; CDR3 DNA: TGCGCCAGCAGCCAGGGTCAGGCAGGGGAGTATCAGCCCCAGCATTTT; CDR3 protein: CASSQGQAGEYQPQHF
D gene: TRBD1; CDR3 length: 13; J gene: TRBJ2-2; V gene: TRBV2; clone size: -; CDR3 DNA: TGTGCCAACACCAACAGGGGTGGCGGGGAGCTGTTTTTT; CDR3 protein: CANTNRGGGELFF
D gene: TRBD2; CDR3 length: 15; J gene: TRBJ2-5; V gene: TRBV7-2; clone size: -; CDR3 DNA: TGTGCCAGCAGCTTAGCGGGAGGGTACCAAGAGACCCAGTACTTC; CDR3 protein: CASSLAGGYQETQYF
D gene: -; CDR3 length: 15; J gene: TRBJ2-1; V gene: TRBV7-7; clone size: -; CDR3 DNA: TGTGCTAGCAGCTTAGCTCCAGGGCCGTACAATGAGCAGTTCTTC; CDR3 protein: CASSLAPGPYNEQFF
D gene: TRBD1; CDR3 length: 14; J gene: TRBJ2-1; V gene: TRBV7-2; clone size: -; CDR3 DNA: TGTGCCAGCAGCTTAGTCGGGACAGTAAATGAGCAGTTCTTC; CDR3 protein: CASSLVGTVNEQFF
D gene: TRBD1; CDR3 length: 16; J gene: TRBJ2-2; V gene: TRBV30; clone size: -; CDR3 DNA: TGTGCCTGGAGTAAGGCCCGGACAGGACCGACCGGGGAGCTGTTTTTT; CDR3 protein: CAWSKARTGPTGELFF
D gene: -; CDR3 length: 11; J gene: TRBJ2-1; V gene: TRBV20-1; clone size: once; CDR3 DNA: TGCAGTGCTAGACTGGCCTGGGAGCAGTTCTTC; CDR3 protein: CSARLAWEQFF
D gene: -; CDR3 length: 13; J gene: TRBJ2-7; V gene: TRBV6-5; clone size: -; CDR3 DNA: TGTGCCAGCAGTTACCCCCCAACCTACGAGCAGTACTTC; CDR3 protein: CASSYPPTYEQYF
D gene: -; CDR3 length: 15; J gene: TRBJ1-3; V gene: TRBV19; clone size: few; CDR3 DNA: TGTGCCAGTAGTATTAGCGGGAGCTCTGGAAACACCATATATTTT; CDR3 protein: CASSISGSSGNTIYF
D gene: TRBD2; CDR3 length: 14; J gene: TRBJ2-7; V gene: TRBV2; clone size: -; CDR3 DNA: TGTGCCAGCAGTGGACTAGCGGGATCCTACGAGCAGTACTTC; CDR3 protein: CASSGLAGSYEQYF
D gene: TRBD1; CDR3 length: 18; J gene: TRBJ1-5; V gene: TRBV10-3; clone size: -; CDR3 DNA: TGTGCCATCAGCGAGACTACAGGGGGCGGATGGGGCAATCAGCCCCAGCATTTT; CDR3 protein: CAISETTGGGWGNQPQHF
D gene: -; CDR3 length: 12; J gene: TRBJ1-5; V gene: TRBV29-1; clone size: -; CDR3 DNA: TGCAGCGTTGAAGATTGGACCGGGAAGCAGCATTTT; CDR3 protein: CSVEDWTGKQHF
D gene: TRBD1; CDR3 length: 21; J gene: TRBJ1-5; V gene: TRBV28; clone size: once; CDR3 DNA: TGTGCCAGCAGTCACGGCGGGTTGTTTAGGTGGGACAGAAGGGGCAATCAGCCCCAGCATTTT; CDR3 protein: CASSHGGLFRWDRRGNQPQHF
D gene: TRBD2; CDR3 length: 16; J gene: TRBJ2-3; V gene: TRBV10-3; clone size: few; CDR3 DNA: TGTGCCATCAGTACTGGAGCGGGAGGGCCAACAGATACGCAGTATTTT; CDR3 protein: CAISTGAGGPTDTQYF
D gene: TRBD1; CDR3 length: 17; J gene: TRBJ2-5; V gene: TRBV19; clone size: -; CDR3 DNA: TGTGCCAGTAGTATAGTCCGGACAGGATACTTGGGAGAGACCCAGTACTTC; CDR3 protein: CASSIVRTGYLGETQYF
D gene: TRBD1; CDR3 length: 15; J gene: TRBJ2-1; V gene: TRBV10-3; clone size: -; CDR3 DNA: TGTGCCATCAGAGCCGGGACAGAAAACTACAATGAGCAGTTCTTC; CDR3 protein: CAIRAGTENYNEQFF
D gene: -; CDR3 length: 15; J gene: TRBJ2-1; V gene: TRBV6-1; clone size: -; CDR3 DNA: TGTGCCAGCAGCAAAGAGCTATTCCTCGGGGATGAGCAGTTCTTC; CDR3 protein: CASSKELFLGDEQFF
D gene: -; CDR3 length: 14; J gene: TRBJ2-2; V gene: TRBV5-6; clone size: -; CDR3 DNA: TGTGCCAGCAGCCCTCGGGCAGGGGTCGGGGAGCTGTTTTTT; CDR3 protein: CASSPRAGVGELFF
D gene: -; CDR3 length: 15; J gene: TRBJ2-7; V gene: TRBV7-2; clone size: -; CDR3 DNA: TGTGCCAGCAGCTTACGGTCGGGACAACCCTACGAGCAGTACTTC; CDR3 protein: CASSLRSGQPYEQYF
D gene: TRBD1; CDR3 length: 15; J gene: TRBJ2-2; V gene: TRBV5-4; clone size: -; CDR3 DNA: TGTGCCAGCAGGTCAGGGGGATTTGGCACCGGGGAGCTGTTTTTT; CDR3 protein: CASRSGGFGTGELFF
D gene: -; CDR3 length: 14; J gene: TRBJ1-1; V gene: TRBV5-1; clone size: -; CDR3 DNA: TGCGCCAGCAGCAAGGACCAGGGGAACACTGAAGCTTTCTTT; CDR3 protein: CASSKDQGNTEAFF
D gene: TRBD1; CDR3 length: 14; J gene: TRBJ2-5; V gene: TRBV11-2; clone size: -; CDR3 DNA: TGTGCCAGCAGCTTAGTGGGACAGCAAGAGACCCAGTACTTC; CDR3 protein: CASSLVGQQETQYF
D gene: TRBD1; CDR3 length: 17; J gene: TRBJ1-4; V gene: TRBV7-2; clone size: -; CDR3 DNA: TGTGCCAGCAGCTCCCGGGACAGGAACCCTATTAATGAAAAACTGTTTTTT; CDR3 protein: CASSSRDRNPINEKLFF
D gene: TRBD2; CDR3 length: 18; J gene: TRBJ2-1; V gene: TRBV7-9; clone size: -; CDR3 DNA: TGTGCCAGCAGCTTGCCCTTTCGACTAGCGGGAGCCTACAATGAGCAGTTCTTC; CDR3 protein: CASSLPFRLAGAYNEQFF
D gene: -; CDR3 length: 13; J gene: TRBJ1-2; V gene: TRBV10-3; clone size: -; CDR3 DNA: TGTGCCACCCAGTCGGGTACGGGCTATGGCTACACCTTC; CDR3 protein: CATQSGTGYGYTF
D gene: TRBD2; CDR3 length: 16; J gene: TRBJ2-5; V gene: TRBV14; clone size: -; CDR3 DNA: TGTGCCAGCAGCCGTCGCCCGGTCGGGGGGCAAGAGACCCAGTACTTC; CDR3 protein: CASSRRPVGGQETQYF
D gene: TRBD1; CDR3 length: 16; J gene: TRBJ2-2; V gene: TRBV28; clone size: -; CDR3 DNA: TGTGCCAGCAGTTCTACGGGGACAGGGCGGACCGGGGAGCTGTTTTTT; CDR3 protein: CASSSTGTGRTGELFF
D gene: -; CDR3 length: 14; J gene: TRBJ2-7; V gene: TRBV11-2; clone size: -; CDR3 DNA: TGTGCCAGCAGCTTAGTACGAGGGCCTCTCGAGCAGTACTTC; CDR3 protein: CASSLVRGPLEQYF
D gene: -; CDR3 length: 14; J gene: TRBJ2-5; V gene: TRBV6-1; clone size: -; CDR3 DNA: TGTGCCAGCACGTACAGGGCCTCTAAGTTGCCCCAGTACTTC; CDR3 protein: CASTYRASKLPQYF
D gene: TRBD1; CDR3 length: 15; J gene: TRBJ1-4; V gene: TRBV28; clone size: -; CDR3 DNA: TGTGCCAGCAGTAGACTCGGGACAGGGGATGAAAAACTGTTTTTT; CDR3 protein: CASSRLGTGDEKLFF
D gene: TRBD1; CDR3 length: 17; J gene: TRBJ1-1; V gene: TRBV7-9; clone size: few; CDR3 DNA: TGTGCCAGCAGCTCCAAACTATCGGGACAGGGAGACACTGAAGCTTTCTTT; CDR3 protein: CASSSKLSGQGDTEAFF
D gene: TRBD2; CDR3 length: 16; J gene: TRBJ2-1; V gene: TRBV29-1; clone size: -; CDR3 DNA: TGCAGCTCCAGTCCCGGCGGGAGGCCAACATACAATGAGCAGTTCTTC; CDR3 protein: CSSSPGGRPTYNEQFF
D gene: -; CDR3 length: 14; J gene: TRBJ1-4; V gene: TRBV5-1; clone size: -; CDR3 DNA: TGCGCCAGCAGTCGTTCGGGGGGAGATGAAAAACTGTTTTTT; CDR3 protein: CASSRSGGDEKLFF